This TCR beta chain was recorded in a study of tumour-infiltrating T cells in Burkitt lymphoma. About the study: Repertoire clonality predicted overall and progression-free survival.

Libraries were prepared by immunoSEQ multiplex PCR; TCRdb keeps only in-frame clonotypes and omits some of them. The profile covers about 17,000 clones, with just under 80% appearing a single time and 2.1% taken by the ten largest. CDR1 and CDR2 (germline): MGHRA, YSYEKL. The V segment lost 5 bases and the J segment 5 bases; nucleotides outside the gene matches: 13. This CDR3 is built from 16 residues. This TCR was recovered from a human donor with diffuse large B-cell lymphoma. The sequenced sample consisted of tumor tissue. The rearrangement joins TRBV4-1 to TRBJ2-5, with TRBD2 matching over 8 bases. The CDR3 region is CASSVAGAGGGETQYF. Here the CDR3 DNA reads TGCGCCAGCAGCGTGGCAGGGGCGGGAGGCGGGGAGACCCAGTACTTC.